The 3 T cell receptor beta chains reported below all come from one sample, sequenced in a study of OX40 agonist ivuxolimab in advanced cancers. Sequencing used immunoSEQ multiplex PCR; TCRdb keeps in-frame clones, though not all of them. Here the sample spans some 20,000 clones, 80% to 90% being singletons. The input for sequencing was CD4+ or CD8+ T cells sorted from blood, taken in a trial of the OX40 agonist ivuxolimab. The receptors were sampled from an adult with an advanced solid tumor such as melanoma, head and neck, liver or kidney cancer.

The CDR3 bases are TGTGCCAGCAGCCTTCGACAGGGGGCGAATCAGCCCCAGCATTTT. Its protein is CASSLRQGANQPQHF. The chain is built from TRBV5-6 and TRBJ1-5; the match to TRBD1 covers 10 bases. CDR3 size: 15 residues. Germline values: CDR1 SGHDT, CDR2 YYEEEE. Trimming took 4 bases from V and 4 from J; bases not matched to a gene: 5.

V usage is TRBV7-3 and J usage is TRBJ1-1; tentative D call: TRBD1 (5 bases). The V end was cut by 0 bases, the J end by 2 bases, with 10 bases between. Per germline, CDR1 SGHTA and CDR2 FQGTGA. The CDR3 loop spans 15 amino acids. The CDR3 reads CASSLTRQRNTEAFF. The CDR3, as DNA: TGTGCCAGCAGCTTAACCCGACAGAGAAACACTGAAGCTTTCTTT.

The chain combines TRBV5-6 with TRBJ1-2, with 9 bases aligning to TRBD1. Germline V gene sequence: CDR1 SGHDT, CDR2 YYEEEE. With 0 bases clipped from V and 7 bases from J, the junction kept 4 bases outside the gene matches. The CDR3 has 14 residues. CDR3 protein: CASSLGQGVIGYTF. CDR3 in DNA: TGTGCCAGCAGCTTGGGACAGGGGGTTATTGGCTACACCTTC.